These 18 T cell receptor beta chains were all obtained from the same sample, sequenced in a study of blood T cell repertoires in COVID-19 (dated by TCRdb to 2020 to 2021). Libraries were prepared through the immunoSEQ multiplex PCR assay. The source is immuneACCESS, and TCRdb retained only in-frame sequences with V and J called. Part of the clones is not carried over; for the studies checked, unresolved V genes explain less than half of this, and the remainder is unexplained. This sample is represented by a few hundred thousand clones; around nine tenths of them were singletons. About 9.8% of the sample is taken by the ten largest. The sample consisted of peripheral blood. All receptors come from a man in his forties who had recovered from COVID-19.

J is TRBJ1-1 and V is TRBV10-3, with 8 bases fitting TRBD1. The CDR3 runs to 12 residues. Trimming took 9 bases from V and 7 from J; bases not matched to a gene: 7. CDR1 ENHRY and CDR2 SYGVKD come from the germline V gene. DNA for the CDR3: TGTGCCATTACCGGACAGGGCGATGAAGCTTTCTTT. It codes for CAITGQGDEAFF.

This sequence joins TRBV3-1 (or the pseudogene TRBV3-2) and TRBJ2-1; 8 nucleotides agree with TRBD2. The V and J ends lost 1 base and 4 bases, in that order; junction bases with no gene match: 3. Germline CDR1 and CDR2: LGHDT and YNNKEL (reference sequence). This CDR3 has 15 amino acids. CDR3 DNA sequence: TGTGCCAGCAGCCAAGCGGGGGGGACGTACAATGAGCAGTTCTTC. The encoded protein is CASSQAGGTYNEQFF.

V and J are TRBV7-9 and TRBJ1-6, with TRBD1 identical over 8 bases. V dropped 4 bases and J dropped 10; count of bases not matched to a gene: 12. CDR3 length: 16 residues. From germline, CDR1 is SEHNR and CDR2 FQNEAQ (reference sequence). CDR3 DNA sequence: TGTGCCAGCAGCTCACCGGACAGGGAGTTCGGATCACCCCTCCACTTT. It yields the protein CASSSPDREFGSPLHF.

The chain has TRBV24-1 and TRBJ2-3; D is ambiguous. V lost 2 bases and J 12 bases, leaving 14 bases between the germline ends. CDR1 KGHDR and CDR2 SFDVKD come from the germline V gene. There are 13 residues in the CDR3. CDR3 region: CATSDSNYPYQYF. The CDR3 DNA follows: TGTGCCACCAGTGATTCGAACTACCCTTACCAGTATTTT.

This chain links TRBV27 with TRBJ2-3, with D perhaps matching TRBD2 (7 bases). The ends were cut back, 6 bases at V and 2 bases at J, with 15 bases in the middle. The CDR3 spans 15 residues. Germline assignment: CDR1 MNHEY and CDR2 SMNVEV (reference sequence). The CDR3: CASRKAGANTDTQYF. The CDR3 coding sequence is TGTGCCAGCAGGAAGGCGGGGGCGAACACAGATACGCAGTATTTT.

The genes are TRBV5-1 and TRBJ1-1; tentatively, D is TRBD1 (6 bases). Germline values: CDR1 SGHRS, CDR2 YFSETQ. The length of the CDR3 is 14 residues. V was trimmed by 5 bases and J by 1 base, leaving 12 bases between them. CDR3 DNA: TGCGCCAGCAGTACCGGGACACCGAACACTGAAGCTTTCTTT. Amino acids: CASSTGTPNTEAFF.

This clone was detected a few times. CDR3 nucleotides: TGTGCCAGCAGTACTAGCGGAGGGCCGTCCGGGGAGCTGTTTTTT. Translation: CASSTSGGPSGELFF. The rearrangement joins TRBV6-4 to TRBJ2-2; 8 bases line up with TRBD2. The germline CDR1 and CDR2 sequences are MRHNA and SNTAGT. J lost 6 bases, V lost 5 bases, and 8 bases had no gene match. The CDR3 covers 15 residues.

The V and J genes are TRBV3-1 (or the pseudogene TRBV3-2) and TRBJ1-2, with D perhaps TRBD1 (5 bases). CDR1 and CDR2 (germline): LGHDT, YNNKEL (reference sequence). The CDR3 covers 14 residues. V was shortened by 0 bases and J by 5 bases, with 10 bases between the two germline ends. CDR3 DNA: TGTGCCAGCAGCCAAGATTGGGGGGGATATGGCTACACCTTC. It codes for CASSQDWGGYGYTF.

V and J are TRBV12-3 or TRBV12-4 and TRBJ2-7; 7 bases are shared with TRBD2. This CDR3 is 13 amino acids long. V trimming: 7 bases; J trimming: 2 bases; junction bases outside the gene matches: 5. The CDR3 region has the DNA TGTGCCAGCAACGCTGGGGGGGCCTACGAGCAGTACTTC. The encoded protein is CASNAGGAYEQYF.

The chain joins TRBV12-2 to TRBJ2-4; the table's D gene call, TRBD2, was not cross checked with the DNA. TRBV12-2 is designated a pseudogene. The CDR3 is 18 amino acids. The CDR3: CASRLAPRGERTKNIQYF. The CDR3 region has the DNA TGTGCAAGTCGCTTAGCGCCCCGGGGGGAGCGTACCAAAAACATTCAGTACTTC.

This chain uses TRBV7-9 with TRBJ1-2; 8 bases line up with TRBD1. CDR1 SEHNR and CDR2 FQNEAQ come from the germline V gene (reference sequence). The CDR3 consists of 17 residues. Germline trimming cut 4 bases from V and 8 bases from J; bases unmatched to any gene: 18. In DNA, the CDR3 is TGTGCCAGCAGCTCGCCCCTTGGGACAGGAGGTTCTAGGGGCTACACCTTC. It is translated as CASSSPLGTGGSRGYTF.

The chain joins TRBV19 to TRBJ2-7, with 7 bases lining up with TRBD1. The V segment lost 1 base and the J segment 2 bases; nucleotides outside the gene matches: 8. The CDR3 covers 16 residues. In germline, CDR1 is LNHDA, CDR2 SQIVND (reference sequence). The CDR3 region is CASSIGPTGVPYEQYF. CDR3 sequence (DNA): TGTGCCAGTAGTATAGGTCCCACAGGGGTCCCCTACGAGCAGTACTTC.

This chain links TRBV4-3 with TRBJ2-7; TRBD2 matches 8 bases. The ends lost 3 bases at V and 3 bases at J; junction bases unmatched: 10. This CDR3 has 16 amino acids. Per the germline V gene, CDR1 is LGHNA and CDR2 is YSLEER. The CDR3 loop reads CASSQAASGGGYEQYF. The CDR3 DNA sequence: TGCGCCAGCAGCCAGGCGGCGAGCGGGGGAGGCTACGAGCAGTACTTC.

The rearrangement joins TRBV3-1 (or the pseudogene TRBV3-2) to TRBJ1-1; no clear D gene. The CDR3 extends over 12 amino acids. Trimming stripped 4 bases from V and 5 bases from J, with 8 bases between. The V gene's germline CDR1 is LGHDT and CDR2 YNNKEL (reference sequence). CDR3 nucleotides: TGTGCCAGCAGCCGCGCGACAACTGAAGCTTTCTTT. Protein: CASSRATTEAFF.

The V gene is TRBV7-2, the J gene TRBJ1-6; D is perhaps TRBD1 (6 bases). Looked up from germline, CDR1 is SGHTA and CDR2 is FQGNSA. This CDR3 has 19 residues. V lost 6 bases, J lost 3 bases, and 24 bases lay in between. As DNA, the CDR3 is TGTGCCAGCAGTTTTTACCTTACCCGGGACATCAACTATAATTCACCCCTCCACTTT. Its translation is CASSFYLTRDINYNSPLHF.

This clone came up once. The chain links TRBV19 to TRBJ1-4, with D possibly TRBD1 on 6 matching bases. The V gene's germline CDR1 is LNHDA and CDR2 SQIVND (reference sequence). The CDR3 covers 13 residues. The V end was cut by 6 bases, the J end by 7 bases, with 12 bases between. CDR3 DNA sequence: TGTGCCAGTAGACAGGGATCCGTTGAAAAACTGTTTTTT. This translates into CASRQGSVEKLFF.

V gene TRBV29-1 combines with J gene TRBJ1-2, with D uncertain. Germline lookup yields CDR1 SQVTM and CDR2 ANQGSEA. Deletions cut 3 bases from V and 0 bases from J, with 11 bases between. This CDR3 contains 14 residues. The CDR3 sequence: CSVESGIPNYGYTF. The CDR3 nucleotides are TGCAGCGTTGAGTCGGGGATCCCTAACTATGGCTACACCTTC.

V usage is TRBV9 and J usage is TRBJ2-1; 16 positions agree with TRBD2. Trimming removed 0 bases from V and 5 bases from J; junction bases left unmatched: 2. Germline CDR1 reads SGDLS; CDR2 reads YYNGEE. The CDR3 consists of 17 residues. CDR3: CASSVAGTSGGDNEQFF. The DNA of the CDR3 is TGTGCCAGCAGCGTAGCGGGGACTAGCGGGGGGGACAATGAGCAGTTCTTC.